What follows are 22 T cell receptor beta chains derived from one specimen sequenced in a study of a mutant IDH1 vaccine in newly diagnosed glioma. Time point: week 47, end of study. Mutant IDH1 20-mer peptide, at 300 ug, made up each vaccine dose, with topical imiquimod. No antigens are known for them. Repertoires were generated with immunoSEQ multiplex PCR, while TCRdb's copy carries only in-frame clones and drops some. The table lists around 33,000 clones, approximately 87% of them singletons. This sample comprised PBMCs, obtained from a glioma patient whose treatment included an IDH1 peptide vaccine. The source is a woman under 40 with glioma.

The chain recombines TRBV10-2 with TRBJ1-6; D remains ambiguous. Looked up from germline, CDR1 is WSHSY and CDR2 is SAAADI. CDR3 length: 17 amino acids. Trimming took off 3 bases at V and 10 bases at J, with 22 bases between the two ends. CDR3 residues: CASSDTLRLLVGSPLHF. CDR3 coding DNA: TGCGCCAGCAGTGACACCCTCAGGCTTCTGGTGGGGTCACCCCTCCACTTT.

The chain is built from TRBV30 and TRBJ1-2, with a possible D match to TRBD1 (6 bases). Germline V gene data show CDR1 as GTSNPN and CDR2 as SVGIG (reference sequence). V was clipped by 0 bases and J by 3 bases, with 11 bases between them. This CDR3 is 14 amino acids long. CDR3 nucleotide sequence: TGTGCCTGGAGTGTACGGAGGACAGACTATGGCTACACCTTC. Residues: CAWSVRRTDYGYTF.

The chain uses TRBV6-4 and TRBJ1-2; tentatively, D is TRBD1 (6 bases). Germline V gives CDR1 MRHNA, CDR2 SNTAGT. This CDR3 comprises 13 residues. Trimming removed 6 bases from V and 2 bases from J, with 10 bases in between. The CDR3 loop reads CASSSTGNYGYTF. The CDR3 DNA reads as TGTGCCAGCAGCTCCACAGGGAACTATGGCTACACCTTC.

The chain combines TRBV6-5 with TRBJ2-5; D is unclear. The V gene lost 7 bases and the J gene lost 5 bases, with 14 bases spanning the gap. The germline V gene encodes CDR1 MNHEY and CDR2 SVGAGI. The CDR3 totals 13 residues. CDR3 protein: CASKALNGETQYF. The CDR3, as DNA: TGTGCCAGCAAGGCGCTAAACGGGGAGACCCAGTACTTC.

Remarks on this clone: At one end the junction does not follow the germline gene, possibly because of a read error. This chain uses TRBV5-1 with TRBJ1-1, with a tentative D call TRBD1 (6 bases). The CDR3 runs to 15 residues. The V gene's germline CDR1 is SGHRS and CDR2 YFSETQ. The CDR3 protein is CASTLGGHGVGEAFF. Here the CDR3 DNA reads TGCGCCAGCACCTTGGGGGGCCACGGGGTTGGTGAAGCTTTCTTT.

The V call is TRBV5-5, the J call TRBJ1-1; the D is unclear. This CDR3 comprises 13 residues. V was trimmed by 7 bases and J by 1 base, leaving 11 bases between them. CDR1 and CDR2 (germline): SGHKS, YYEKEE (reference sequence). The CDR3 protein is CASVDVSNTEAFF. The CDR3 region has the DNA TGTGCCAGCGTGGACGTTTCGAACACTGAAGCTTTCTTT.

The chain joins TRBV27 to TRBJ2-7; D gene unclear. The CDR3 length is 14 residues. Per the germline V gene, CDR1 is MNHEY and CDR2 is SMNVEV (reference sequence). V was clipped by 3 bases and J by 3 bases, with 12 bases between them. CDR3 amino acids: CASSLDGRHYEQYF. The DNA of the CDR3 is TGTGCCAGCAGTTTGGATGGTCGTCACTACGAGCAGTACTTC.

This chain links TRBV27 with TRBJ2-7; 8 positions agree with TRBD1. Trimming at V came to 3 bases and at J to 1 base, leaving 5 bases not matched to a gene. The CDR3 has 15 amino acids. CDR1 and CDR2 from the germline V gene are MNHEY and SMNVEV (reference sequence). The CDR3 region has the DNA TGTGCCAGCAGTTTTCAAGGACAGGGATCCTACGAGCAGTACTTC. Protein sequence: CASSFQGQGSYEQYF.

The chain is built from TRBV6-5 and TRBJ2-3; 10 nucleotides align to TRBD2. Trimming cost V 6 bases and J 2 bases; bases outside gene matches: 5. CDR1 MNHEY and CDR2 SVGAGI come from the germline V gene. The CDR3 totals 15 residues. The DNA of the CDR3 is TGTGCCAGCAGAACAGGACTAGCGGTCACAGATACGCAGTATTTT. Protein product: CASRTGLAVTDTQYF.

J is TRBJ2-7 and V is TRBV25-1; TRBD2 aligns across 8 bases. Germline-derived CDR1 and CDR2 are MGHDK and SYGVNS. With 10 bases clipped from V and 6 bases from J, the junction kept 11 bases outside the gene matches. The CDR3 totals 13 residues. The CDR3 loop is CATSAGTRSEQYF. As DNA, the CDR3 is TGTGCCACCTCTGCCGGGACTAGGAGCGAGCAGTACTTC.

The chain combines TRBV6-5 with TRBJ2-1; 11 bases map to TRBD1. This CDR3 spans 15 amino acids. Germline CDR1 MNHEY, CDR2 SVGAGI. Trimming took 4 bases from V and 4 from J; bases not matched to a gene: 3. The CDR3 sequence is CASSSGTGGYNEQFF. CDR3 in DNA: TGTGCCAGCAGTTCCGGGACAGGGGGTTACAATGAGCAGTTCTTC.

This chain joins TRBV30 and TRBJ1-5; D remains unclear. Trimming left V 0 bases short and J 6 bases short, with 15 bases between. Germline-derived CDR1 and CDR2 are GTSNPN and SVGIG (reference sequence). The CDR3 is 15 residues long. CDR3 sequence: CAWSVGPQAGQPQHF. The CDR3 DNA follows: TGTGCCTGGAGTGTAGGACCCCAGGCGGGTCAGCCCCAGCATTTT.

This chain uses TRBV2 with TRBJ2-7, with D possibly matching TRBD2 (5 bases). This CDR3 is built from 11 residues. The germline V gene has CDR1 SNHLY and CDR2 FYNNEI. Trimming removed 10 bases at V and 7 bases at J, with 14 bases between. CDR3 bases: TGTGCCACCTTCGCGGGTTCTGAGCAGTACTTC. This codes for CATFAGSEQYF.

J is TRBJ2-1 and V is TRBV20-1; D is uncertain. Germline values: CDR1 DFQATT, CDR2 SNEGSKA (reference sequence). This CDR3 has 11 residues. Deletions cut 4 bases from V and 7 bases from J, with 8 bases between. The CDR3 spells CSAKLLNEQFF. The CDR3 nucleotides read TGCAGTGCTAAGCTCCTAAATGAGCAGTTCTTC.

The chain couples TRBV20-1 to TRBJ2-7; possibly TRBD2 for D (7 bases). The V gene's germline CDR1 is DFQATT and CDR2 SNEGSKA (reference sequence). The CDR3 totals 11 residues. The CDR3 loop is CLGGRPYEQYF. The CDR3 DNA reads as TGCCTGGGGGGGCGGCCCTACGAGCAGTACTTC.

This clone was observed a few times. The rearrangement joins TRBV9 to TRBJ1-2; unclear D gene. The germline V gene has CDR1 SGDLS and CDR2 YYNGEE. Deletions cut 0 bases from V and 4 bases from J, with 10 bases between. This CDR3 region has 14 residues. The CDR3 spells CASSVGGGLYGYTF. The CDR3 nucleotides read TGTGCCAGCAGCGTAGGAGGAGGCCTCTATGGCTACACCTTC.

The chain is built from TRBV4-2 and TRBJ2-5, with 8 bases that match TRBD1. The germline CDR1 and CDR2 sequences are LGHNA and YNFKEQ. V shed 2 bases, J shed 2 bases, and the junction held 13 bases outside the gene matches. The CDR3 runs to 18 residues. DNA of the CDR3: TGTGCCAGCAGCCAATGGGGGGCAGGGGGCGCGGAGCAAGAGACCCAGTACTTC. This codes for CASSQWGAGGAEQETQYF.

Here the CDR3 DNA reads TGCGCCAGCAGCTTGGGGCTAGCGGGGATACCTTCCACAGATACGCAGTATTTT. Protein: CASSLGLAGIPSTDTQYF. The chain links TRBV5-1 to TRBJ2-3; TRBD2 matches 9 bases. V gave up 0 bases and J gave up 2 bases; unmatched junction bases: 10. Per the germline V gene, CDR1 is SGHRS and CDR2 is YFSETQ. This CDR3 has 18 residues.

The V gene is TRBV27, the J gene TRBJ2-7, with D unclear. The CDR3 is made up of 13 amino acids. The germline V gene encodes CDR1 MNHEY and CDR2 SMNVEV (reference sequence). The V end lost 3 bases, the J end lost 3 bases, and 9 bases lay between the germline ends. CDR3 loop: CASSFGKFYEQYF. DNA of the CDR3: TGTGCCAGCAGTTTCGGTAAATTCTACGAGCAGTACTTC.

V gene TRBV29-1 combines with J gene TRBJ2-7, with TRBD1 as a possible D gene (5 bases). Trimming took off 7 bases at V and 4 bases at J, with 20 bases between the two ends. Germline values: CDR1 SQVTM, CDR2 ANQGSEA. The CDR3 covers 14 residues. The CDR3 loop reads CSASKQVGSYEQYF. The CDR3 coding sequence is TGCAGCGCCTCTAAACAGGTGGGATCTTACGAGCAGTACTTC.

Written as DNA, the CDR3 is TGTGCCAGCAGTAAATCGATGACACTTACTGAAGCTTTCTTT. Its protein product is CASSKSMTLTEAFF. This chain connects TRBV9 to TRBJ1-1; no clear D gene. The germline V gene encodes CDR1 SGDLS and CDR2 YYNGEE. The CDR3 consists of 14 residues. The ends were cut back, 5 bases at V and 5 bases at J, with 16 bases in the middle.

The V and J genes are TRBV5-6 and TRBJ2-3; D gene unclear. Germline values: CDR1 SGHDT, CDR2 YYEEEE. The CDR3 has 15 residues. Between the trimmed V and J ends, which lost 3 bases and 0 bases, there was a span of 11 bases. The CDR3 loop reads CASSWNGYSTDTQYF. CDR3 in DNA: TGTGCCAGCAGCTGGAACGGCTATAGCACAGATACGCAGTATTTT.